The subject of this entry is one TCR beta chain. The Seattle site enrolled patients during active infection and followed them longitudinally. The authors' processing: It was from reference gene primer amplification that nucleated cell counts were estimated. Some clones are missing from TCRdb's copy, which holds only in-frame ones; the method was immunoSEQ multiplex PCR. D and trimming were read from the DNA, whereas the V and J calls and clone size are those reported in that table. The sample records approximately 300,000 clones, approximately 92% being singletons. This record comes from a study of blood T cell repertoires in COVID-19. The overall study: The study drew acute and convalescent COVID-19 samples from the United States, Italy and Spain. Sources were T cells, B-cell-depleted T cells, or PBMCs; the material itself was cDNA or gDNA.

CDR1 is DFQATT and CDR2 is SNEGSKA in the germline V gene (reference sequence). V was clipped by 6 bases and J by 7 bases, with 12 bases between them. The CDR3 covers 11 residues. The source material was peripheral blood. The TCR originated in a woman in her thirties with COVID-19, enrolled during active disease. The chain is built from TRBV20-1 and TRBJ1-2, with a possible D match to TRBD1 (5 bases). CDR3 residues: CSAGTGGGYTF. In DNA form, the CDR3 reads TGCAGTGCCGGGACGGGAGGTGGCTACACCTTC.